This T cell receptor (beta chain) was profiled in a study of breast tumors, draining lymph nodes, adjacent tissues (dated by TCRdb to about 2016). A note on the overall study: Breast cancer patients provided tumor, adjacent nontumor tissue and axillary lymph nodes, and the study compared the TCR beta repertoires across these three sources. The study was designed to assess the relationships and possible T-cell exchange between tumor, surrounding tissue and draining lymph node repertoires in human breast cancer. Points the paper makes about the study in general: The data were judged consistent with most tumor T cells deriving from the lymph node and then expanding within tumor tissue. The similarity between tumor and nontumor tissue repertoires was significantly greater in luminal-like breast cancer than in basal-like breast cancer. Tumors showed preferential V and J gene usage, and their T-cell repertoire diversity fell below that of lymph nodes yet above that of nontumor tissue. The conclusion that tumor T cells originate in lymph nodes was presented as consistent with a hypothesis rather than as directly demonstrated.

Lymph node samples came from the axillary draining lymph nodes of breast cancer patients. TCRdb names Illumina HiSeq 2000 as the instrument used. Multiplex PCR amplification was used to generate the TCR beta chain libraries. High-throughput sequencing was used to analyze the amplified TCR beta chain products. Using fastp trimming at Q25 and MiXCR clonotype assembly, TCRdb reanalyzed the public sequencing data and kept in-frame beta chains. Entries are consolidated by CDR3 protein sequence, retaining the most common genes and DNA. Here the sample has tens of thousands of distinct CDR3 sequences; roughly 30% occur a single time. The ten top clones hold roughly 7.3% of the sample. Per the germline V gene, SGHTS is the CDR1 and YDEGEE is the CDR2. The CDR3 numbers 12 residues from cysteine through phenylalanine. Kept here is only the CDR3 DNA, which spans 36 bases and is read in frame from base 1. Relative to germline, V is missing 4 bases and J is missing 8 bases, with 4 bases of the junction outside any gene match.

The table lists this clonotype with a few counts. Its antigen is currently not known. No qualities accompany the bases; no much larger clone lies one base away. The source material was axillary lymph node tissue. The sequence links TRBV5-8 to TRBJ1-1, with 8 central nucleotides matching TRBD1. This TCR derives from a female donor with breast cancer. Some clones in this sample may be carry-over from other donors' samples. The CDR3 protein sequence reads: CASSGDRIEAFF. The bases are TGTGCCAGCAGCGGGGACAGGATAGAAGCTTTCTTT.